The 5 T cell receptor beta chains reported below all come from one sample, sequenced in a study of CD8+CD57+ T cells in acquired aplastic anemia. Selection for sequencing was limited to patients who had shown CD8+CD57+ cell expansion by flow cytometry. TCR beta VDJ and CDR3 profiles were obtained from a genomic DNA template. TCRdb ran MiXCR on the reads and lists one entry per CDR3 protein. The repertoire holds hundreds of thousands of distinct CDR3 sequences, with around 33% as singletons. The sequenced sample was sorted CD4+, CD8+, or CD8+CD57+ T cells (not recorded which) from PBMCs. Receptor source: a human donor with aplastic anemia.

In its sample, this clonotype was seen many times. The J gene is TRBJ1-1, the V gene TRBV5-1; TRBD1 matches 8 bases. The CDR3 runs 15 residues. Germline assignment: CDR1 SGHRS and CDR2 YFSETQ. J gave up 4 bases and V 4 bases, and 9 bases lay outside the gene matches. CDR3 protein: CASSPQGARGTEAFF. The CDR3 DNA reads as TGCGCCAGCAGCCCTCAGGGGGCGCGGGGCACTGAAGCTTTCTTT. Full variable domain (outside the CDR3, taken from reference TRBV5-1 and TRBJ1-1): KAGVTQTPRYLIKTRGQQVTLSCSPISGHRSVSWYQQTPGQGLQFLFEYFSETQRNKGNFPGRFSGRQFSNSRSEMNVSTLELGDSALYLCASSPQGARGTEAFFGQGTRLTVV.

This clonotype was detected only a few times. Written as DNA, the CDR3 is TGCAGTGCTAGAGATTGGTCAGGGGAGCCCTACGAGCAGTACTTC. This encodes CSARDWSGEPYEQYF. V gene TRBV20-1 combines with J gene TRBJ2-7; a possible D gene is TRBD1 (6 bases). From germline, CDR1 is DFQATT and CDR2 SNEGSKA (reference sequence). The CDR3 is 15 residues long. Trimming stripped 0 bases from V and 2 bases from J, with 14 bases between.

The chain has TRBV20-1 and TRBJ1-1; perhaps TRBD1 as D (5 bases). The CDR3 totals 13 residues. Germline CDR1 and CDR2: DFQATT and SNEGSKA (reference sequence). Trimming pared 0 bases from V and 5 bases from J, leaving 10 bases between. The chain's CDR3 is CSAREAGTTEAFF. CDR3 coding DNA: TGCAGTGCTAGAGAAGCCGGGACGACTGAAGCTTTCTTT.

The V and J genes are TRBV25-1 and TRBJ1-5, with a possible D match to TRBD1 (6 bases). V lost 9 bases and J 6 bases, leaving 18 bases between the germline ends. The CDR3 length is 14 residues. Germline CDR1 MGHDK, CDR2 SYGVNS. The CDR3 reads CASSWGGATQPQHF. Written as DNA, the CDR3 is TGTGCCAGTTCCTGGGGGGGCGCGACTCAGCCCCAGCATTTT. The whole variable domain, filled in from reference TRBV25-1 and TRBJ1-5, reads EADIYQTPRYLVIGTGKKITLECSQTMGHDKMYWYQQDPGMELHLIHYSYGVNSTEKGDLSSESTVSRIRTEHFPLTLESARPSHTSQYLCASSWGGATQPQHFGDGTRLSIL.

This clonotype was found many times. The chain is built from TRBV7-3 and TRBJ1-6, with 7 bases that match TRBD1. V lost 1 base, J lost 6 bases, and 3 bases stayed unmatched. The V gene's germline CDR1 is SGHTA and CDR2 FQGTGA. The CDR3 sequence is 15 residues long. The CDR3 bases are TGTGCCAGCAGCTTAATGGGGACAGCTAATTCACCCCTCCACTTT. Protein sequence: CASSLMGTANSPLHF.